This TCR beta chain stems from a study of Graves' ophthalmopathy and Graves' hyperthyroidism. Study results and limitations: Among expanded thyroid clonotypes above 0.001 frequency, most also occurred in blood.

The CDR3 runs 16 residues. Deletions cut 0 bases from V and 0 bases from J, with 12 bases between. Germline assignment: CDR1 DFQATT and CDR2 SNEGSKA (reference sequence). This clonotype came up many times. Its cognate antigen is unknown. Ophthalmopathy-affected donors exhibited moderate-to-severe activity, CAS ≥3, NOSPECS ≥4, and duration under 3 months. Amplified material comprised TCR beta CDR3 regions derived from RNA transcripts. First-round RT-PCR with HTBI primers preceded a second-round multiplex PCR. Via MiXCR, TCRdb re-called the multiplex PCR reads, giving one row per CDR3 protein. This table has about 370,000 distinct CDR3 sequences, approximately 20% appearing once.

Sequencing input: peripheral blood. This clonotype was obtained from a woman aged 18-30 years with Graves' ophthalmopathy. The chain couples TRBV20-1 to TRBJ1-3; no reliable D call. The CDR3 spells CSARDQRISSGNTIYF. The CDR3 region has the DNA TGCAGTGCTAGAGATCAACGGATATCCTCTGGAAACACCATATATTTT.